Presented here are 27 T cell receptor beta chains from one specimen sequenced in a study of patients and donors after allogeneic stem cell transplantation. In TCRdb, the RT-PCR reads were re-called with MiXCR into one record per CDR3 protein. This table holds 920,000 or so distinct CDR3 sequences, approximately 18% found once. The sample comprised blood, either unsorted or a sorted T cell fraction (not recorded which). The source is a human donor who was either an allogeneic HSCT recipient or a stem cell or donor lymphocyte infusion donor (not recorded which). It is not recorded whose cells these are; they may come from a transplant donor.

This chain connects TRBV10-3 to TRBJ2-5; D assignment may be TRBD1 or TRBD2 (5 bases each). The CDR3 loop spans 13 amino acids. The germline V and J ends were trimmed by 6 bases and 5 bases, with 13 bases remaining between them. The germline V gene has CDR1 ENHRY and CDR2 SYGVKD. CDR3 protein: CAIRSLGVETQYF. The DNA for the CDR3 is TGTGCCATCAGGAGCCTGGGGGTTGAGACCCAGTACTTC.

Only a few counts were recorded for this clonotype. CDR3 nucleotides: TGCAGCGTTGCTACCCTAGCGGGAGGGCGGGGTGAGCAGTTCTTC. Its protein product is CSVATLAGGRGEQFF. The V gene is TRBV29-1, the J gene TRBJ2-1, with 12 bases that match TRBD2. This CDR3 comprises 15 residues. V shed 4 bases, J shed 9 bases, and the junction held 10 bases outside the gene matches. Germline lookup yields CDR1 SQVTM and CDR2 ANQGSEA.

This chain uses TRBV12-3 or TRBV12-4 with TRBJ2-1; 12 bases align to TRBD2. The CDR3 is 14 amino acids. Unmatched junction bases numbered 4, after V lost 6 bases and J lost 7 bases. The CDR3 is CASRPGLAGNEQFF. The CDR3 coding sequence is TGTGCCAGCAGGCCAGGACTAGCGGGGAATGAGCAGTTCTTC.

The V gene is TRBV7-6, the J gene TRBJ2-2; D might be TRBD2 (6 bases). The CDR3 has 17 amino acids. V lost 5 bases and J 6 bases, leaving 22 bases between the germline ends. CDR1 is SGHVS and CDR2 is FNYEAQ in the germline V gene. CDR3 protein: CASSPGTAGKIPGELFF. In nucleotides, the CDR3 is TGTGCCAGCAGCCCTGGGACGGCGGGGAAGATACCCGGGGAGCTGTTTTTT.

This clonotype was counted between two and nine times. The J gene is TRBJ2-7, the V gene TRBV29-1; TRBD2 aligns across 7 bases. Germline V lookup: CDR1 SQVTM, CDR2 ANQGSEA. J was trimmed by 0 bases and V by 4 bases; bases with no gene match: 6. The CDR3 loop spans 14 amino acids. This CDR3 is CSVGEWTSSYEQYF. The CDR3 DNA reads TGCAGCGTTGGGGAATGGACTAGCTCCTACGAGCAGTACTTC.

The rearrangement uses TRBV7-8 and TRBJ1-5, with 10 bases fitting TRBD1. In germline, CDR1 is SGHVS, CDR2 FQNEAQ. The CDR3 consists of 16 residues. V shed 5 bases, J shed 5 bases, and the junction held 9 bases outside the gene matches. CDR3 amino acids: CASSPGDRGVYQPQHF. The CDR3 nucleotides are TGTGCCAGCAGCCCTGGGGACAGGGGAGTGTATCAGCCCCAGCATTTT.

The V call is TRBV6-2 or TRBV6-3, the J call TRBJ1-1; tentatively, D is TRBD1 (5 bases). V lost 5 bases to trimming and J lost 5 bases, with 21 bases between them. The length of the CDR3 is 16 residues. Germline CDR1 reads MNHEY; CDR2 reads SVGEGT. In DNA, the CDR3 is TGTGCCAGCAGTCCCACTGGAGGGACTTTGGGAACTGAAGCTTTCTTT. It translates to CASSPTGGTLGTEAFF.

This clonotype turned up a few times. J is TRBJ2-1 and V is TRBV6-2 or TRBV6-3; 7 bases align to TRBD2. CDR1 MNHEY and CDR2 SVGEGT come from the germline V gene. The V gene end was trimmed by 10 bases and the J gene end by 10 bases; junction bases not matched to a gene: 19. This CDR3 is 15 amino acids long. The DNA of the CDR3 is TGTGCCACCTTTAAGGGAGGGGTGGCTCCAGGGGAGCAGTTCTTC. Its translation: CATFKGGVAPGEQFF.

This chain connects TRBV27 to TRBJ2-6; the D call may be TRBD1 or TRBD2 (5 bases each). CDR3 length equals 16 residues. Trimming took off 4 bases at V and 0 bases at J, with 10 bases between the two ends. Germline V gene data show CDR1 as MNHEY and CDR2 as SMNVEV (reference sequence). The CDR3 DNA reads TGTGCCAGCAGTTGGGACGGTTACTCTGGGGCCAACGTCCTGACTTTC. As protein: CASSWDGYSGANVLTF.

There are a few counts of this clonotype. CDR3 residues: CASSERDNEQFF. Here the CDR3 DNA reads TGCGCCAGCAGTGAGCGGGACAATGAGCAGTTCTTC. This chain joins TRBV10-2 and TRBJ2-1; D is undetermined. Looked up from germline, CDR1 is WSHSY and CDR2 is SAAADI. V was pared by 2 bases and J by 5 bases, with 4 bases between. The CDR3 extends over 12 amino acids.

This clonotype appeared many times. J is TRBJ1-1 and V is TRBV29-1, with 9 positions matching TRBD1. Germline V gene sequence: CDR1 SQVTM, CDR2 ANQGSEA. V was pared by 7 bases and J by 6 bases, with 15 bases of the junction left unmatched. The CDR3 is made up of 15 amino acids. DNA for the CDR3: TGCAGCGATCTAACCTTCCGGGACAGGGCTTCTGAAGCTTTCTTT. Its translation is CSDLTFRDRASEAFF.

In this sample, this clonotype turned up a few times. The chain carries TRBV2 and TRBJ2-1; 11 bases line up with TRBD2. This CDR3 region has 18 residues. The ends lost 7 bases at V and 0 bases at J; junction bases unmatched: 11. Germline CDR1 is SNHLY and CDR2 is FYNNEI. CDR3 amino acids: CASIPGLADPSSYNEQFF. CDR3 coding DNA: TGTGCCAGCATCCCGGGACTAGCGGATCCCAGCTCCTACAATGAGCAGTTCTTC.

The chain joins TRBV12-3 or TRBV12-4 to TRBJ2-7, with 10 bases lining up with TRBD1. V lost 7 bases and J lost 4; bases outside the gene matches: 10. The CDR3 spans 15 residues. The DNA of the CDR3 is TGTGCCAGCACCGGGGGCGACAGGGGGCAATACGAGCAGTACTTC. Protein product: CASTGGDRGQYEQYF.

This chain joins TRBV5-6 and TRBJ1-5, with D unclear. Germline assignment: CDR1 SGHDT and CDR2 YYEEEE. Trimming took 1 base from V and 6 from J, leaving 11 bases between them. The CDR3 totals 14 residues. The CDR3 is CASSLRRVAQPQHF. The DNA for the CDR3 is TGTGCCAGCAGCTTGCGGAGGGTTGCTCAGCCCCAGCATTTT.

This chain links TRBV7-9 with TRBJ1-2; D not resolved. Germline V gene lookup returns CDR1 SEHNR and CDR2 FQNEAQ (reference sequence). The ends were cut back, 3 bases at V and 4 bases at J, with 9 bases in the middle. CDR3 length equals 13 residues. The CDR3 DNA reads as TGTGCCAGCAGCTTCACCGGGATCTATGGCTACACCTTC. Translated, it gives CASSFTGIYGYTF.

The genes are TRBV2 and TRBJ1-5; D ambiguous. Germline assignment: CDR1 SNHLY and CDR2 FYNNEI. V gave up 4 bases and J gave up 0 bases, with 13 bases separating them. This CDR3 has 16 residues. The CDR3 nucleotides read TGTGCCAGCAGTGCGACGGGTTCTCGTAGCAATCAGCCCCAGCATTTT. Translating gives CASSATGSRSNQPQHF.

This clonotype was counted between two and nine times. This chain uses TRBV20-1 with TRBJ1-3; D remains unclear. Between the trimmed V and J ends, which lost 0 bases and 2 bases, there was a span of 8 bases. Germline V gives CDR1 DFQATT, CDR2 SNEGSKA (reference sequence). The CDR3 contains 14 residues. DNA of the CDR3: TGCAGTGCTAGAGACGGCTCGACTGGAAACACCATATATTTT. Protein: CSARDGSTGNTIYF.

This chain uses TRBV20-1 with TRBJ2-7, with D unclear. Germline V gene lookup returns CDR1 DFQATT and CDR2 SNEGSKA (reference sequence). The CDR3 consists of 14 residues. Trimming left V 2 bases short and J 0 bases short, with 11 bases between. CDR3 in amino acids: CSARPADNSYEQYF. The CDR3 DNA reads as TGCAGTGCTAGACCCGCTGATAACTCCTACGAGCAGTACTTC.

The chain joins TRBV2 to TRBJ1-5; D uncertain. From germline, CDR1 is SNHLY and CDR2 FYNNEI. V shed 1 base and J shed 3 bases, with 13 bases lying between them. The CDR3 totals 16 residues. The CDR3 region has the DNA TGTGCCAGCAGTGAAGAGGCTGGGGTAAACAATCAGCCCCAGCATTTT. Translation gives CASSEEAGVNNQPQHF.

This clonotype occurred a few times. The chain carries TRBV15 and TRBJ2-7; D tentatively reads TRBD1 or TRBD2 (5 bases each). Trimming removed 3 bases at V and 3 bases at J, with 15 bases between. This CDR3 is 15 amino acids long. In germline, CDR1 is LNHNV, CDR2 YYDKDF (reference sequence). In DNA form, the CDR3 reads TGTGCCACCAGCAGTACGACGGGAACAGGCTACGAGCAGTACTTC. Residues: CATSSTTGTGYEQYF.

V is TRBV9 and J is TRBJ1-2; TRBD1 matches at 9 bases. There are 15 residues in the CDR3. Germline assignment: CDR1 SGDLS and CDR2 YYNGEE. The V and J ends lost 0 bases and 2 bases, in that order; junction bases with no gene match: 2. CDR3 nucleotides: TGTGCCAGCAGCGTAGCGGGACAGGGAAACTATGGCTACACCTTC. Translation gives CASSVAGQGNYGYTF.

In this sample, this clonotype turned up a few times. The chain carries TRBV11-3 and TRBJ2-2; D is unresolved. The CDR3 consists of 16 residues. V lost 1 base and J lost 1, with 10 bases in between. CDR1 SGHNT and CDR2 YENEEA come from the germline V gene. The DNA for the CDR3 is TGTGCCAGCAGCTTAGTCGAGACAAAGAACACCGGGGAGCTGTTTTTT. It is translated as CASSLVETKNTGELFF.

V and J are TRBV12-5 and TRBJ1-1; a weak D match, TRBD1 (5 bases). Germline V gene lookup returns CDR1 LGHNT and CDR2 FRNRAP. Between the trimmed V and J ends, which lost 7 bases and 1 base, there was a span of 16 bases. CDR3 length: 15 amino acids. The CDR3 here is CASAPRAQANTEAFF. The CDR3 nucleotides read TGTGCTAGTGCCCCGAGGGCACAGGCGAACACTGAAGCTTTCTTT.

This clonotype showed up just a few times. The rearrangement uses TRBV5-1 and TRBJ2-1; 12 nucleotides line up with TRBD2. J was trimmed by 4 bases and V by 0 bases; bases with no gene match: 8. The V gene's germline CDR1 is SGHRS and CDR2 YFSETQ. CDR3 size: 18 residues. CDR3 sequence reads: CASSLAVTSGRLYNEQFF. In nucleotides, the CDR3 is TGCGCCAGCAGCTTGGCAGTGACTAGCGGGAGACTTTACAATGAGCAGTTCTTC.

The V and J genes are TRBV29-1 and TRBJ2-3, with D unclear. CDR1 is SQVTM, CDR2 ANQGSEA, per germline. Trimming took off 7 bases at V and 4 bases at J, with 9 bases between the two ends. The CDR3 is made up of 11 amino acids. The CDR3 loop reads CSDSLSDTQYF. The CDR3 DNA reads as TGCAGCGATTCCCTGTCAGATACGCAGTATTTT.

This chain joins TRBV7-3 and TRBJ1-1, with 7 positions matching TRBD1. CDR3 size: 12 residues. With V trimmed by 4 bases and J by 7 bases, 3 bases remained unmatched. Germline V gene data show CDR1 as SGHTA and CDR2 as FQGTGA. The chain's CDR3 is CASSSQGVEAFF. CDR3 nucleotide sequence: TGTGCCAGCAGCTCTCAGGGGGTTGAAGCTTTCTTT.

This clonotype was picked up a small number of times. This chain joins TRBV24-1 and TRBJ1-1; unclear D gene. The CDR3 is 14 amino acids. V shed 3 bases and J shed 1 base, with 8 bases lying between them. Germline loops: CDR1 KGHDR, CDR2 SFDVKD. CDR3 protein: CATSDRRPNTEAFF. The CDR3 coding sequence is TGTGCCACCAGTGATCGACGACCGAACACTGAAGCTTTCTTT.